The 5 T cell receptor beta chains in this list originate from one sample, sequenced in a study of control samples from healthy donors and cancer patients. Sequencing was performed with immunoSEQ multiplex PCR; in TCRdb, only in-frame clones are kept and a portion is missing. This sample has some 74,000 clones, with about 88% found just once. Sequenced: blood. Source of these receptors: a woman aged 50 to 60 in good health.

The chain recombines TRBV2 with TRBJ1-4; no clear D. Germline assignment: CDR1 SNHLY and CDR2 FYNNEI. Trimming removed 3 bases at V and 1 base at J, with 6 bases between. The CDR3 sequence is 14 residues long. CDR3 loop: CASSDSVTNEKLFF. In nucleotides, the CDR3 is TGTGCCAGCAGTGATAGCGTAACTAATGAAAAACTGTTTTTT.

V and J are TRBV5-1 and TRBJ1-6; perhaps TRBD1 as D (5 bases). There are 15 residues in the CDR3. The V and J ends lost 0 bases and 9 bases respectively, with 13 bases between them. The germline gives CDR1 SGHRS, CDR2 YFSETQ. Written as DNA, the CDR3 is TGCGCCAGCAGCTTGGAACAAGGGGCTGGTTCACCCCTCCACTTT. Amino acid sequence: CASSLEQGAGSPLHF.

The genes are TRBV21-1 and TRBJ1-1; TRBD1, the table's D call, was not compared with the DNA. TRBV21-1 counts as a pseudogene. The CDR3 is 19 residues long. The CDR3 spells CASSKPGQGSLPLGAEAFF. For the CDR3, the DNA is TGTGCCAGCAGCAAGCCGGGACAGGGGTCTCTCCCACTCGGAGCTGAAGCTTTCTTT.

This clone was detected only once. This chain uses TRBV14 with TRBJ1-6; maybe TRBD1 (5 bases). The CDR3 length is 19 residues. Germline CDR1 SGHDN, CDR2 FVKESK. Trimming took off 4 bases at V and 9 bases at J, with 28 bases between the two ends. The CDR3: CASSRTRDEGFQLGSPLHF. The CDR3 DNA is TGTGCCAGCAGCCGTACCAGGGACGAGGGGTTCCAACTAGGTTCACCCCTCCACTTT.

The chain combines TRBV18 with TRBJ2-1; D call uncertain. Germline V gives CDR1 KGHSH, CDR2 LQKENI. The ends were cut back, 3 bases at V and 8 bases at J, with 11 bases in the middle. The CDR3 loop spans 13 amino acids. Here the CDR3 DNA reads TGTGCCAGCTCACCCGGCCTTGTCGATGAGCAGTTCTTC. This sequence encodes CASSPGLVDEQFF.